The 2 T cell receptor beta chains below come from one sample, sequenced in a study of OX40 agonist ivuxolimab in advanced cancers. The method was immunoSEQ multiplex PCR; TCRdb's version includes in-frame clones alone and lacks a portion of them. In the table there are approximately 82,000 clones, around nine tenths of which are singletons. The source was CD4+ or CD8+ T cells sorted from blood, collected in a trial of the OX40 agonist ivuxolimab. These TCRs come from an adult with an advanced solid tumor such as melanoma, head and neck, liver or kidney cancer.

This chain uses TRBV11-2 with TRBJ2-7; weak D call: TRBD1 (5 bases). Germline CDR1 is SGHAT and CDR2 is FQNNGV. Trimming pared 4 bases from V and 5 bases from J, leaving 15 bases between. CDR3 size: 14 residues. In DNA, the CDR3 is TGTGCCAGCAGCTCCATCCGTCAGGGCAACGAGCAGTACTTC. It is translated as CASSSIRQGNEQYF.

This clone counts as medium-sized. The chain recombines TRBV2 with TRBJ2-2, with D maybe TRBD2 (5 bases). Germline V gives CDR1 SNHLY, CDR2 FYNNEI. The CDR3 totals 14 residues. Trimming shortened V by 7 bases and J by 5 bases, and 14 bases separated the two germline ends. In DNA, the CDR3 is TGTGCCAGCAAAAGCGGAATTGAGACCGGGGAGCTGTTTTTT. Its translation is CASKSGIETGELFF.